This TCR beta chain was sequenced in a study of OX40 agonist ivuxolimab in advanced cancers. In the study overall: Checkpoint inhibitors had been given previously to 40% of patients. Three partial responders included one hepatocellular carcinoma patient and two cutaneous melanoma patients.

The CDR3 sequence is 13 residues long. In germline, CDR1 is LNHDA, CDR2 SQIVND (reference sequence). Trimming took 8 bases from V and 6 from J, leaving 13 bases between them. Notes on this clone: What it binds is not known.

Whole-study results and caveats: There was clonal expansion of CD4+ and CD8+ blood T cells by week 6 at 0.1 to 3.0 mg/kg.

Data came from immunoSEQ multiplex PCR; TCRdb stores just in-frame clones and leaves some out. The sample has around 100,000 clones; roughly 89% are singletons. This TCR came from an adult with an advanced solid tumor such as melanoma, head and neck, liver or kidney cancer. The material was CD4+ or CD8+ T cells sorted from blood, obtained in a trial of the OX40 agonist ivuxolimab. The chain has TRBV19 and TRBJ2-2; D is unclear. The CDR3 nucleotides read TGTGCCAGTGGAACTATTCTCTCCGGGGAGCTGTTTTTT. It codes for CASGTILSGELFF.